This paragraph reports one T cell receptor (beta chain). The CDR3 sequence is 16 residues long. Trimming removed 0 bases from V and 4 bases from J; junction bases left unmatched: 7. The germline V gene has CDR1 SGDLS and CDR2 YYNGEE. The data are from a study of cytomegalovirus exposure and HLA in healthy donors. Assay used: immunoSEQ multiplex PCR; TCRdb lists only in-frame clones, some missing. The sample lists approximately 71,000 clones, 94% occurring once. This clonotype was sampled from a young woman in good health and CMV-seronegative. The sequencing sample was made of PBMCs. The chain uses TRBV9 and TRBJ2-3, with TRBD2 matching 8 bases. DNA of the CDR3: TGTGCCAGCAGCGTAGGCTCCTCCGGGAGGGCAGATACGCAGTATTTT. Amino acid sequence: CASSVGSSGRADTQYF.